These 26 T cell receptor beta chains share one sample of origin, sequenced in a study of T-cell memory formation after mild COVID-19. One entry per CDR3 protein results from TCRdb running MiXCR on the 5' RACE reads. The sample holds fewer than 700,000 distinct CDR3 sequences, about 20% seen once. The sample comprised PBMCs or a T cell subset sorted from them (not recorded which). These receptors were collected from an adult woman who had mild COVID-19 (a few samples of this study predate the infection). Cell type and time point are not known.

This clonotype turned up a few times. The chain joins TRBV7-2 to TRBJ2-5, with 7 bases fitting TRBD2. CDR3 size: 15 residues. Germline V lookup: CDR1 SGHTA, CDR2 FQGNSA. Germline trimming cut 1 base from V and 6 bases from J; bases unmatched to any gene: 8. The CDR3 is CASSLERDYLKTQYF. As DNA, the CDR3 is TGTGCCAGCAGCTTAGAGCGGGATTATTTGAAGACCCAGTACTTC. The whole variable domain, remainder taken from reference TRBV7-2 and TRBJ2-5, is GAGVSQSPSNKVTEKGKDVELRCDPISGHTALYWYRQSLGQGLEFLIYFQGNSAPDKSGLPSDRFSAERTGGSVSTLTIQRTQQEDSAVYLCASSLERDYLKTQYFGPGTRLLVL.

The rearrangement joins TRBV20-1 to TRBJ1-3, with D unclear. The V gene's germline CDR1 is DFQATT and CDR2 SNEGSKA (reference sequence). The CDR3 consists of 13 residues. Between the trimmed V and J ends, which lost 4 bases and 0 bases, there was a span of 7 bases. The CDR3 sequence is CSATRTSGNTIYF. The CDR3 nucleotides read TGCAGTGCTACTAGGACCTCTGGAAACACCATATATTTT.

V gene TRBV4-2 combines with J gene TRBJ2-3, with 10 positions matching TRBD2. Germline CDR1 is LGHNA and CDR2 is YNFKEQ. The J segment lost 0 bases and the V segment lost 2 bases, leaving 14 bases of the junction unmatched. This CDR3 is built from 20 residues. The CDR3 here is CASSQNPWTSGATSTDTQYF. The CDR3 DNA is TGTGCCAGCAGCCAAAACCCTTGGACTAGCGGAGCTACTAGCACAGATACGCAGTATTTT.

The genes are TRBV11-2 and TRBJ1-2; D perhaps matches TRBD1 (6 bases). This CDR3 is built from 14 residues. V lost 5 bases, J lost 2 bases, and 12 bases lay in between. Germline-derived CDR1 and CDR2 are SGHAT and FQNNGV. In DNA, the CDR3 is TGTGCCAGCAGCCGGACAGACAGAAACTATGGCTACACCTTC. Amino acid sequence: CASSRTDRNYGYTF.

This clonotype has just a few counts. J is TRBJ1-2 and V is TRBV3-1, with TRBD1 matching over 7 bases. From germline, CDR1 is LGHDT and CDR2 YNNKEL (reference sequence). This CDR3 has 14 amino acids. Trimming cost V 1 base and J 2 bases; bases outside gene matches: 1. The CDR3 sequence is CASSQGGQNYGYTF. The CDR3 coding sequence is TGTGCCAGCAGCCAAGGGGGACAGAACTATGGCTACACCTTC.

This rearrangement joins TRBV20-1 to TRBJ1-2; D is possibly TRBD1 (6 bases). The CDR3 has 14 residues. Germline CDR1 is DFQATT and CDR2 is SNEGSKA (reference sequence). V was pared by 0 bases and J by 1 base, with 9 bases between. CDR3 DNA sequence: TGCAGTGCTAGAGACGGGGGGCGTAACTATGGCTACACCTTC. Residues: CSARDGGRNYGYTF.

Only a few counts were recorded for this clonotype. V is TRBV30 and J is TRBJ2-5, with D uncertain. V was trimmed by 7 bases and J by 1 base, leaving 10 bases between them. CDR1 GTSNPN and CDR2 SVGIG come from the germline V gene (reference sequence). This CDR3 spans 12 amino acids. The CDR3 spells CASTRSQETQYF. In DNA form, the CDR3 reads TGTGCCTCAACCCGAAGCCAAGAGACCCAGTACTTC.

This clonotype was detected only a few times. The J gene is TRBJ2-7, the V gene TRBV5-1, with 12 positions matching TRBD1. CDR1 is SGHRS and CDR2 is YFSETQ in the germline V gene. The trim removed 3 bases at V and 5 bases at J, leaving 6 bases unmatched. This CDR3 spans 15 amino acids. In DNA, the CDR3 is TGCGCCAGCAGCTATTCCGGGACAGGGGGCGACGAGCAGTACTTC. Translation: CASSYSGTGGDEQYF. Full variable domain (missing parts from reference TRBV5-1 and TRBJ2-7): KAGVTQTPRYLIKTRGQQVTLSCSPISGHRSVSWYQQTPGQGLQFLFEYFSETQRNKGNFPGRFSGRQFSNSRSEMNVSTLELGDSALYLCASSYSGTGGDEQYFGPGTRLTVT.

V gene TRBV29-1 combines with J gene TRBJ1-2; D ambiguous. CDR1 is SQVTM, CDR2 ANQGSEA, per germline. This CDR3 comprises 11 residues. V was pared by 7 bases and J by 4 bases, with 10 bases between. CDR3 in amino acids: CSALDGYGYTF. CDR3 nucleotides: TGCAGCGCCCTGGACGGCTATGGCTACACCTTC.

Many counts were recorded for this clonotype. The rearrangement links TRBV25-1 to TRBJ2-3; D might be TRBD1 or TRBD2, each matching 5 bases. Germline V gives CDR1 MGHDK, CDR2 SYGVNS. The CDR3 totals 15 residues. With 7 bases removed from V and 3 bases from J, the gap between germline ends came to 17 bases. The DNA for the CDR3 is TGTGCCAGCACTCGAGGGAGAGGGGAGACAGATACGCAGTATTTT. Translated: CASTRGRGETDTQYF.

This clonotype turned up a few times. The chain links TRBV29-1 to TRBJ1-1; 7 bases agree with TRBD1. After removal of 4 bases from V and 5 bases from J, the junction contained 4 bases not matched to a gene. Per germline, CDR1 SQVTM and CDR2 ANQGSEA. The CDR3 is made up of 12 amino acids. The DNA for the CDR3 is TGCAGCGTTGGGGGGGACAGAACTGAAGCTTTCTTT. It is translated as CSVGGDRTEAFF. Variable domain in full (rest from reference TRBV29-1 and TRBJ1-1): SAVISQKPSRDICQRGTSLTIQCQVDSQVTMMFWYRQQPGQSLTLIATANQGSEATYESGFVIDKFPISRPNLTFSTLTVSNMSPEDSSIYLCSVGGDRTEAFFGQGTRLTVV.

This clonotype was recorded at least ten times. The chain links TRBV6-6 to TRBJ1-1; 9 bases fit TRBD1. CDR1 MNHNY and CDR2 SVGAGI come from the germline V gene (reference sequence). The CDR3 is 16 residues long. V gave up 2 bases and J gave up 0 bases; unmatched junction bases: 4. The CDR3 DNA sequence: TGTGCCAGCAGTTACCCGGACAGGGGTCTGAACACTGAAGCTTTCTTT. Its translation is CASSYPDRGLNTEAFF.

This clonotype was observed a handful of times. This chain's CDR3 is CSASGVDEPSQETQYF. The CDR3 DNA reads as TGCAGTGCCTCCGGAGTGGATGAGCCTTCCCAAGAGACCCAGTACTTC. The gene calls are TRBV20-1 and TRBJ2-5; D uncertain. The CDR3 loop spans 16 amino acids. Germline loops: CDR1 DFQATT, CDR2 SNEGSKA (reference sequence). V lost 6 bases and J 1 base, leaving 21 bases between the germline ends.

The chain recombines TRBV5-8 with TRBJ1-2, with TRBD1 matching 8 bases. With V trimmed by 4 bases and J by 4 bases, 15 bases remained unmatched. The germline V gene encodes CDR1 SGHTS and CDR2 YDEGEE. The CDR3 totals 17 residues. The CDR3 region is CASSPPRTGKLGYGYTF. The DNA of the CDR3 is TGTGCCAGCAGCCCGCCCCGGACAGGGAAATTGGGCTATGGCTACACCTTC.

This clonotype showed up just a few times. V usage is TRBV19 and J usage is TRBJ1-5; 7 nucleotides agree with TRBD1. The V and J ends lost 5 bases and 4 bases, in that order; junction bases with no gene match: 11. The CDR3 length is 16 residues. CDR1 is LNHDA, CDR2 SQIVND, per germline (reference sequence). The CDR3 DNA is TGTGCCAGTAGTCCGGGGCAGGGACAGCGGAATCAGCCCCAGCATTTT. Protein product: CASSPGQGQRNQPQHF.

This rearrangement joins TRBV4-1 to TRBJ1-4; D is perhaps TRBD1 (6 bases). The V gene's germline CDR1 is MGHRA and CDR2 YSYEKL. Trimming pared 1 base from V and 8 bases from J, leaving 20 bases between. The CDR3 runs to 17 residues. CDR3 region: CASSQALRTEAREKLFF. DNA of the CDR3: TGCGCCAGCAGCCAAGCGTTAAGGACAGAGGCACGGGAAAAACTGTTTTTT.

This clonotype showed up just a few times. The J gene is TRBJ2-7, the V gene TRBV7-9; D perhaps matches TRBD1 (7 bases). V lost 6 bases to trimming and J lost 3 bases, with 12 bases between them. This CDR3 comprises 13 residues. Germline V gene sequence: CDR1 SEHNR, CDR2 FQNEAQ (reference sequence). CDR3 sequence: CASSFRGDYEQYF. In DNA, the CDR3 is TGTGCCAGCAGTTTCAGGGGGGACTACGAGCAGTACTTC.

This clonotype has only a few counts. CDR3 in DNA: TGTGCCAGCAGCTTAGGAAGGGATACCGAGCAGTACTTC. As protein: CASSLGRDTEQYF. The chain links TRBV7-2 to TRBJ2-7, with D hard to call. The CDR3 is 13 amino acids. V was clipped by 1 base and J by 6 bases, with 10 bases between them. Germline assignment: CDR1 SGHTA and CDR2 FQGNSA.

V gene TRBV12-3 or TRBV12-4 combines with J gene TRBJ2-1, with 9 bases matching TRBD1. The CDR3 covers 14 residues. The trim removed 3 bases at V and 7 bases at J, leaving 4 bases unmatched. The CDR3 loop is CASSFGTGWNEQFF. CDR3 DNA: TGTGCCAGCAGTTTTGGGACAGGGTGGAATGAGCAGTTCTTC.

The chain carries TRBV19 and TRBJ2-2; D possibly corresponds to TRBD1 (5 bases). Trimming shortened V by 7 bases and J by 0 bases, and 12 bases separated the two germline ends. CDR1 is LNHDA, CDR2 SQIVND, per germline (reference sequence). The CDR3 runs to 15 residues. The DNA for the CDR3 is TGTGCCAGTATTTCCCAGGGCGCGAACACCGGGGAGCTGTTTTTT. This translates into CASISQGANTGELFF.

The chain is built from TRBV4-1 and TRBJ1-1, with a tentative D call TRBD1 (6 bases). CDR3 size: 15 residues. Trimming shortened V by 4 bases and J by 5 bases, and 17 bases separated the two germline ends. From germline, CDR1 is MGHRA and CDR2 YSYEKL. This chain's CDR3 is CASSPQGGGLTEAFF. CDR3 DNA sequence: TGCGCCAGCAGCCCCCAAGGGGGAGGGTTGACTGAAGCTTTCTTT.

This clonotype occurred a few times. J is TRBJ2-2 and V is TRBV25-1; D ambiguous. The CDR3 extends over 15 amino acids. Germline CDR1 and CDR2: MGHDK and SYGVNS. With 4 bases removed from V and 3 bases from J, the gap between germline ends came to 12 bases. The CDR3 DNA reads TGTGCCAGCAGTGGGGCAGCCACTTACACCGGGGAGCTGTTTTTT. It encodes CASSGAATYTGELFF.

A few counts support this clonotype. V is TRBV20-1 and J is TRBJ2-2, with 8 bases aligning to TRBD1. The ends lost 4 bases at V and 7 bases at J; junction bases unmatched: 5. The CDR3 loop spans 13 amino acids. Germline assignment: CDR1 DFQATT and CDR2 SNEGSKA (reference sequence). CDR3 sequence reads: CSATQGAVGELFF. The CDR3 DNA follows: TGCAGTGCTACCCAGGGGGCGGTCGGGGAGCTGTTTTTT.

The V call is TRBV4-1, the J call TRBJ2-7; D may correspond to TRBD1 or TRBD2 (5 bases each). Trimming pared 2 bases from V and 7 bases from J, leaving 21 bases between. Germline loops: CDR1 MGHRA, CDR2 YSYEKL. The CDR3 loop spans 16 amino acids. The CDR3 sequence: CASSQRGGPDLWEQYF. CDR3 DNA: TGCGCCAGCAGCCAAAGGGGCGGGCCAGACCTGTGGGAGCAGTACTTC.

The table lists this clonotype with a few counts. The CDR3 loop is CASSQRLAGGADTQYF. CDR3 coding DNA: TGTGCCAGCAGCCAACGCCTAGCGGGGGGCGCCGATACGCAGTATTTT. This sequence joins TRBV3-1 and TRBJ2-3; 11 bases are shared with TRBD2. The germline V gene has CDR1 LGHDT and CDR2 YNNKEL (reference sequence). Losses at the gene ends were 2 bases for V and 6 bases for J; bases not matched to a gene: 7. The length of the CDR3 is 16 residues.

This clonotype was seen a few times. The chain employs TRBV20-1 and TRBJ2-3; 7 nucleotides align to TRBD2. CDR3 length equals 15 residues. Germline CDR1 is DFQATT and CDR2 is SNEGSKA (reference sequence). Unmatched junction bases numbered 15, after V lost 7 bases and J lost 5 bases. The CDR3: CSVTTSPNYGDTQYF. Here the CDR3 DNA reads TGCAGTGTAACGACTAGCCCTAACTATGGAGATACGCAGTATTTT.